These 20 T cell receptor beta chains came from one sample sequenced in a study of T cells in narcolepsy. Measured with immunoSEQ multiplex PCR; TCRdb has only the in-frame clones, and not every one. The table has about 22,000 clones, about 86% seen once. Sequencing was done on a sample of memory (CD45RA-) CD4+ T cells from blood. Every receptor here comes from a human donor in good health.

J is TRBJ2-7 and V is TRBV7-2, with a weak D call TRBD1 (5 bases). In germline, CDR1 is SGHTA, CDR2 FQGNSA. The CDR3 extends over 12 amino acids. V was cut by 6 bases and J by 7 bases, with 13 bases left in between. The CDR3 region has the DNA TGTGCCAGCAGAAGAGGACAAGGAGAGCAGTACTTC. Its protein is CASRRGQGEQYF.

The J gene is TRBJ1-3, the V gene TRBV19, with TRBD1 as a possible D gene (5 bases). This CDR3 is built from 15 residues. The germline CDR1 and CDR2 sequences are LNHDA and SQIVND (reference sequence). V was shortened by 10 bases and J by 0 bases, with 16 bases between the two germline ends. The CDR3 DNA reads as TGTGCCACCACCGCCGAAGGGACCTCTGGAAACACCATATATTTT. Its translation: CATTAEGTSGNTIYF.

A single count supports this clone. V is TRBV6-1 and J is TRBJ1-4; D gene ambiguous. This CDR3 comprises 14 residues. The V gene lost 5 bases and the J gene lost 0 bases, with 7 bases spanning the gap. In germline, CDR1 is MNHNS, CDR2 SASEGT. The CDR3: CASSPIATNEKLFF. CDR3 sequence (DNA): TGTGCCAGCAGTCCGATTGCAACTAATGAAAAACTGTTTTTT.

The gene calls are TRBV28 and TRBJ1-1, with 9 positions matching TRBD1. V lost 4 bases and J lost 1; bases outside the gene matches: 10. The CDR3 sequence is 17 residues long. Germline CDR1 MDHEN, CDR2 SYDVKM. CDR3 DNA: TGTGCCAGCAGTTCACAGGGGGCGAGAGGTTGGAACACTGAAGCTTTCTTT. Residues: CASSSQGARGWNTEAFF.

This clone was detected a few times. At one of its ends the junction is not consistent with the germline gene, which may arise from a read error. V and J are TRBV7-2 and TRBJ1-4; D unclear. The germline V gene has CDR1 SGHTA and CDR2 FQGNSA. This CDR3 has 16 amino acids. In DNA form, the CDR3 reads TGTGCCAGCAGCCTAGCCTCAGGAACCTCTAATGAAAAACTGTTTTTT. Translation gives CASSLASGTSNEKLFF.

This chain uses TRBV5-1 with TRBJ1-2; D gene ambiguous. Germline CDR1 and CDR2: SGHRS and YFSETQ. The CDR3 is 13 amino acids. Trimming pared 0 bases from V and 1 base from J, leaving 4 bases between. DNA for the CDR3: TGCGCCAGCAGCTTGGACAATAACTATGGCTACACCTTC. Translation gives CASSLDNNYGYTF.

The V call is TRBV6-1, the J call TRBJ1-2; D is possibly TRBD1 (6 bases). CDR1 and CDR2 (germline): MNHNS, SASEGT. V was cut by 3 bases and J by 1 base, with 18 bases left in between. CDR3 size: 17 residues. The CDR3 DNA reads TGTGCCAGCAGTGAGTTCGCTGGGGGGCCCTATAACTATGGCTACACCTTC. It is translated as CASSEFAGGPYNYGYTF.

The chain links TRBV29-1 to TRBJ2-3; D is perhaps TRBD2 (5 bases). The V and J ends lost 7 bases and 3 bases respectively, with 17 bases between them. The CDR3 is 14 amino acids. CDR1 is SQVTM, CDR2 ANQGSEA, per germline. The CDR3 sequence: CSAARNGETDTQYF. The CDR3 DNA reads as TGCAGCGCCGCTCGGAATGGGGAGACAGATACGCAGTATTTT.

The genes are TRBV18 and TRBJ1-5; 7 bases are shared with TRBD1. Germline values: CDR1 KGHSH, CDR2 LQKENI. J was trimmed by 3 bases and V by 6 bases; bases with no gene match: 8. This CDR3 has 15 residues. Written as DNA, the CDR3 is TGTGCCAGCTCCCCGACAGGGAGGAACAATCAGCCCCAGCATTTT. Amino acids: CASSPTGRNNQPQHF.

The chain is built from TRBV6-5 and TRBJ1-1; tentatively, D is TRBD1 (6 bases). This CDR3 region has 15 residues. V lost 3 bases and J 4 bases, leaving 15 bases between the germline ends. Germline-derived CDR1 and CDR2 are MNHEY and SVGAGI. CDR3 protein: CASSYQGISITEAFF. CDR3 DNA sequence: TGTGCCAGCAGTTATCAGGGGATTTCAATCACTGAAGCTTTCTTT.

The chain links TRBV4-2 to TRBJ1-5; no clear D gene. CDR3 size: 15 residues. Per the germline V gene, CDR1 is LGHNA and CDR2 is YNFKEQ. With 0 bases removed from V and 7 bases from J, the gap between germline ends came to 13 bases. This CDR3 is CASSQDRRVEQPQHF. CDR3 bases: TGTGCCAGCAGCCAAGACCGGAGGGTTGAACAGCCCCAGCATTTT.

The chain carries TRBV4-3 and TRBJ2-7; no firm D call. V lost 6 bases and J lost 0, with 9 bases in between. The CDR3 consists of 13 residues. The germline gives CDR1 LGHNA, CDR2 YSLEER. CDR3 sequence: CASRFNSSYEQYF. The CDR3 bases are TGCGCCAGCAGATTTAACAGCTCCTACGAGCAGTACTTC.

V usage is TRBV20-1 and J usage is TRBJ2-2; unclear D gene. Per the germline V gene, CDR1 is DFQATT and CDR2 is SNEGSKA (reference sequence). This CDR3 contains 11 residues. Trimming took 6 bases from V and 9 from J, leaving 11 bases between them. CDR3 bases: TGCAGTGCCATCAGTGGAAGGGAGCTGTTTTTT. Residues: CSAISGRELFF.

In its sample, this clone was seen once. The chain combines TRBV5-1 with TRBJ1-2, with D uncertain. The ends were cut back, 0 bases at V and 8 bases at J, with 11 bases in the middle. Germline V gene lookup returns CDR1 SGHRS and CDR2 YFSETQ. The CDR3 runs to 13 residues. For the CDR3, the DNA is TGCGCCAGCAGCTTGGCCGTCTCAATGGGCTACACCTTC. This sequence encodes CASSLAVSMGYTF.

V and J are TRBV7-8 and TRBJ2-3; 11 bases agree with TRBD2. CDR3 length: 17 residues. Germline V lookup: CDR1 SGHVS, CDR2 FQNEAQ. V gave up 3 bases and J gave up 2 bases; unmatched junction bases: 7. CDR3 amino acids: CASSFPGTSGSTDTQYF. CDR3 sequence (DNA): TGTGCCAGCAGCTTCCCGGGGACTAGCGGCTCCACAGATACGCAGTATTTT.

The chain recombines TRBV7-3 with TRBJ1-5; unclear D gene. The CDR3 runs 15 residues. V lost 3 bases and J 5 bases, leaving 14 bases between the germline ends. The germline V gene has CDR1 SGHTA and CDR2 FQGTGA. The CDR3 region is CASSLSGERDQPQHF. CDR3 DNA: TGTGCCAGCAGCTTGTCCGGGGAAAGAGATCAGCCCCAGCATTTT. The full variable domain, rest sourced from reference TRBV7-3 and TRBJ1-5, is GAGVSQTPSNKVTEKGKYVELRCDPISGHTALYWYRQSLGQGPEFLIYFQGTGAADDSGLPNDRFFAVRPEGSVSTLKIQRTERGDSAVYLCASSLSGERDQPQHFGDGTRLSIL.

The chain recombines TRBV12-5 with TRBJ1-1; no reliable D call. Between the trimmed V and J ends, which lost 1 base and 3 bases, there was a span of 9 bases. The germline gives CDR1 LGHNT, CDR2 FRNRAP. The CDR3 covers 14 residues. The CDR3 spells CASGLDSGYTEAFF. DNA of the CDR3: TGTGCTAGTGGTTTGGATAGTGGGTACACTGAAGCTTTCTTT.

The V and J genes are TRBV11-2 and TRBJ2-2; 8 bases are a match to TRBD2. V lost 0 bases, J lost 7 bases, and 4 bases stayed unmatched. This CDR3 comprises 15 residues. Germline-derived CDR1 and CDR2 are SGHAT and FQNNGV. The CDR3 reads CASSLEGLGVGELFF. In nucleotides, the CDR3 is TGTGCCAGCAGCTTAGAGGGACTAGGGGTCGGGGAGCTGTTTTTT. Based on the CDR3 plus reference TRBV11-2 and TRBJ2-2, the full variable domain is EAGVAQSPRYKIIEKRQSVAFWCNPISGHATLYWYQQILGQGPKLLIQFQNNGVVDDSQLPKDRFSAERLKGVDSTLKIQPAKLEDSAVYLCASSLEGLGVGELFFGEGSRLTVL.

Only one count was recorded for this clone. The chain uses TRBV5-1 and TRBJ2-2, with 9 bases fitting TRBD1. This CDR3 spans 16 amino acids. V dropped 7 bases and J dropped 2; count of bases not matched to a gene: 9. Looked up from germline, CDR1 is SGHRS and CDR2 is YFSETQ. CDR3: CASFRDRVENTGELFF. CDR3 bases: TGCGCCAGCTTCAGGGACAGGGTGGAAAACACCGGGGAGCTGTTTTTT.

The rearrangement joins TRBV6-5 to TRBJ2-7; 9 bases fit TRBD1. Germline CDR1 reads MNHEY; CDR2 reads SVGAGI. The CDR3 spans 15 residues. The V segment lost 6 bases and the J segment 1 base; nucleotides outside the gene matches: 7. The CDR3 nucleotides read TGTGCCAGCAGCTCCGGGACAGGGATGTCCTACGAGCAGTACTTC. Protein sequence: CASSSGTGMSYEQYF.